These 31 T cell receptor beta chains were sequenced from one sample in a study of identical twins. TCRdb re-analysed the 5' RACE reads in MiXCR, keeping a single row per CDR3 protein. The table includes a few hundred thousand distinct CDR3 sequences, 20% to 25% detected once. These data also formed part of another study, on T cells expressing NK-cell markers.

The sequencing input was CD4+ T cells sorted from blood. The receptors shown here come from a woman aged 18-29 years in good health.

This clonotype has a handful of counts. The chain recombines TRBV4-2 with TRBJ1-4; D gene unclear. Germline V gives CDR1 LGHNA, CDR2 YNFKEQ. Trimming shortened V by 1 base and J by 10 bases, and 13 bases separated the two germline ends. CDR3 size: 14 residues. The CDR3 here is CASSQVGDAAKLFF. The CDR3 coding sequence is TGTGCCAGCAGCCAAGTGGGCGATGCGGCAAAACTGTTTTTT.

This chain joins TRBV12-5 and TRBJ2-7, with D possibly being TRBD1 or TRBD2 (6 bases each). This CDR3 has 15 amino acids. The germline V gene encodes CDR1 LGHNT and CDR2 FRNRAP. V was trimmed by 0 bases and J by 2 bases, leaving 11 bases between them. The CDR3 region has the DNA TGTGCTAGTGGTTTGGTTTTCGGGGGCCCCTACGAGCAGTACTTC. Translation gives CASGLVFGGPYEQYF.

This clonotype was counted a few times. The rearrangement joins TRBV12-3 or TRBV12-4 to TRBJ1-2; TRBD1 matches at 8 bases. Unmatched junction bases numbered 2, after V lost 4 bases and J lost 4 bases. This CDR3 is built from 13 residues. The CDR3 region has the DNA TGTGCCAGCAGTTCGGGACAGGTCTATGGCTACACCTTC. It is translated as CASSSGQVYGYTF.

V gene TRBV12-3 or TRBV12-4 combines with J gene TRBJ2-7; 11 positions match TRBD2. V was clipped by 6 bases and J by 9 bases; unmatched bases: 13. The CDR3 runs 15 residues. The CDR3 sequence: CASSFTGTSGATQYF. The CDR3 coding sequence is TGTGCCAGCAGCTTTACCGGGACTAGCGGCGCCACGCAGTACTTC.

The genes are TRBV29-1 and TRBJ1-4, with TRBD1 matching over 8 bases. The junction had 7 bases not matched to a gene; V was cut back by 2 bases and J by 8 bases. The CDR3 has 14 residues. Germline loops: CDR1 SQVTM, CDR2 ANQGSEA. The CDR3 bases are TGCAGCGTTGAATTCGGGGACAGGCCCGAAAAACTGTTTTTT. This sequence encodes CSVEFGDRPEKLFF. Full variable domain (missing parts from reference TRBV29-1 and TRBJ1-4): SAVISQKPSRDICQRGTSLTIQCQVDSQVTMMFWYRQQPGQSLTLIATANQGSEATYESGFVIDKFPISRPNLTFSTLTVSNMSPEDSSIYLCSVEFGDRPEKLFFGSGTQLSVL.

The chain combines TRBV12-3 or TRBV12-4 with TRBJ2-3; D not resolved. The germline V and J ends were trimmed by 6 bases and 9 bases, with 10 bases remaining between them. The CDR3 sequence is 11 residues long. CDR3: CASSPSKTQYF. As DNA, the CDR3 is TGTGCCAGCAGCCCGTCGAAAACGCAGTATTTT.

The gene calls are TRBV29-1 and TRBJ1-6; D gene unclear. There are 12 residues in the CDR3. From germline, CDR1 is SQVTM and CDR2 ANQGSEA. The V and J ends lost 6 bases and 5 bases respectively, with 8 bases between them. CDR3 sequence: CSVGENNSPLHF. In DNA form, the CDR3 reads TGCAGCGTCGGGGAGAATAATTCACCCCTCCACTTT.

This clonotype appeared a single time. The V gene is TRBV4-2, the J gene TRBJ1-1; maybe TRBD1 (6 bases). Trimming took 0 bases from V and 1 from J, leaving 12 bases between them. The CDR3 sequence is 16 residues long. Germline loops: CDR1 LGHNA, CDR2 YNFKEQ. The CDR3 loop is CASSQELSRGNTEAFF. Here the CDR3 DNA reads TGTGCCAGCAGCCAAGAGCTTAGCAGGGGGAACACTGAAGCTTTCTTT.

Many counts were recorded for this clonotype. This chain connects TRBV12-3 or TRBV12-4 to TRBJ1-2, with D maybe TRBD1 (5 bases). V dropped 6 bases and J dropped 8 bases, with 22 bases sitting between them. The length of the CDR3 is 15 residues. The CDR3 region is CASRPSIFAGRGYTF. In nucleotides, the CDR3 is TGTGCCAGCAGACCTTCCATTTTTGCGGGGCGAGGCTACACCTTC.

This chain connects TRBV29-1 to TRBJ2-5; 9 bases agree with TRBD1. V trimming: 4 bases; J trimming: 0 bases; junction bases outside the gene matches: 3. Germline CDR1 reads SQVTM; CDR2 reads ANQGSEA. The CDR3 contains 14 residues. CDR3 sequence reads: CSVVRQGDQETQYF. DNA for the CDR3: TGCAGCGTTGTAAGACAGGGGGACCAAGAGACCCAGTACTTC.

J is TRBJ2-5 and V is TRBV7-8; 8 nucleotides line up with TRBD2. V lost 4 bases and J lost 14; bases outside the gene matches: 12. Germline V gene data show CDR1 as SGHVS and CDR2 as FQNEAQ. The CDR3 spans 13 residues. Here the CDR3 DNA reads TGTGCCAGCAGCTCGAGACTAGCGCGAACTTATTACTTC. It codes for CASSSRLARTYYF.

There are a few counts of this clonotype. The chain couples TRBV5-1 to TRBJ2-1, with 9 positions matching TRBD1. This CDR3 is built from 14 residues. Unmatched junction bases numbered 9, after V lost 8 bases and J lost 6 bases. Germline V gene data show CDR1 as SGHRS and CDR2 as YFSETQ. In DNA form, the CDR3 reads TGCGCCAGTCAGACAGGGGGTTCGTCCAATGAGCAGTTCTTC. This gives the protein CASQTGGSSNEQFF.

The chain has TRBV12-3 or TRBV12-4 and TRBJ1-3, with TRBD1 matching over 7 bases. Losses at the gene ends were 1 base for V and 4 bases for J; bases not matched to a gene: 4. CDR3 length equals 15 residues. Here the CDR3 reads CASSLVGGIGNTIYF. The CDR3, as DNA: TGTGCCAGCAGTTTAGTAGGGGGCATAGGAAACACCATATATTTT.

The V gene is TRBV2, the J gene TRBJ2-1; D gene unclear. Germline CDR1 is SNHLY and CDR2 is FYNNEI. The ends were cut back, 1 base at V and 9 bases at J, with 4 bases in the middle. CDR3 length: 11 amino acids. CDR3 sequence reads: CASSEGGEQFF. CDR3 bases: TGTGCCAGCAGTGAAGGCGGTGAGCAGTTCTTC.

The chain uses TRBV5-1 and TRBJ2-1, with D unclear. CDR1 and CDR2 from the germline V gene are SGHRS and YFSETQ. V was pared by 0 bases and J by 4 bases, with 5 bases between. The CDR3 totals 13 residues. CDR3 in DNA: TGCGCCAGCAGCTTGGGACATTACAATGAGCAGTTCTTC. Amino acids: CASSLGHYNEQFF.

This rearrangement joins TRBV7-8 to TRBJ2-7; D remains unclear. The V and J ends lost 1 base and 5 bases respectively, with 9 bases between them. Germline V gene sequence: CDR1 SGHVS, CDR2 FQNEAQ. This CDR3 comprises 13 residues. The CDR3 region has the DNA TGTGCCAGCAGCTTAGGGCAGCGTGACGAGCAGTACTTC. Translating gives CASSLGQRDEQYF. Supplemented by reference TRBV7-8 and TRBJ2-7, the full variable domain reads GAGVSQSPRYKVAKRGQDVALRCDPISGHVSLFWYQQALGQGPEFLTYFQNEAQLDKSGLPSDRFFAERPEGSVSTLKIQRTQQEDSAVYLCASSLGQRDEQYFGPGTRLTVT.

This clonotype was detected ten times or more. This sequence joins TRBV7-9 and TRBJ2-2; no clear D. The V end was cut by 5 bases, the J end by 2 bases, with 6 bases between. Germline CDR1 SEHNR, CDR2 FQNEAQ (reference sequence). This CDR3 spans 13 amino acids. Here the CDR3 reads CASSPLNTGELFF. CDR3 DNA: TGTGCCAGCAGCCCCCTCAACACCGGGGAGCTGTTTTTT.

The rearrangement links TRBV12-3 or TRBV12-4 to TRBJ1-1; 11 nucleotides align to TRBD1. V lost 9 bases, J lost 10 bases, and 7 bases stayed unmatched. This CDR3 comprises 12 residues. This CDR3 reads CASGTGGMRAFF. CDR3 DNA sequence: TGTGCCAGTGGGACAGGGGGGATGCGAGCTTTCTTT.

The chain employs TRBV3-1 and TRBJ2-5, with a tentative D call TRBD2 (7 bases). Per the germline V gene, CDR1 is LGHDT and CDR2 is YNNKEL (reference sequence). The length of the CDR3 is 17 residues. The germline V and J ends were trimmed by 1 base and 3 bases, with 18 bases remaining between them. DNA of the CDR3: TGTGCCAGCAGCCAAGGGGGCGGGGGCCCGTCTAAAGAGACCCAGTACTTC. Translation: CASSQGGGGPSKETQYF.

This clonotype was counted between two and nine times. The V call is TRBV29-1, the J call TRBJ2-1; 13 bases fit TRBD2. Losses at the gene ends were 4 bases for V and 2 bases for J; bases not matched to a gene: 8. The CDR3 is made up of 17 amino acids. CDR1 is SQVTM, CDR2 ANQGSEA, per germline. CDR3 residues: CSVVRTSGSVPYNEQFF. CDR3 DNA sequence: TGCAGCGTTGTGCGGACTAGCGGGAGTGTCCCCTACAATGAGCAGTTCTTC.

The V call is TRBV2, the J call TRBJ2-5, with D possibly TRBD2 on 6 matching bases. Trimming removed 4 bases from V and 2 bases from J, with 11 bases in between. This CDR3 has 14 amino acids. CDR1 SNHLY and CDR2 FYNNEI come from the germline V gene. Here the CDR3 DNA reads TGTGCCAGCAGTGGGTTTGCGGGACAAGAGACCCAGTACTTC. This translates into CASSGFAGQETQYF.

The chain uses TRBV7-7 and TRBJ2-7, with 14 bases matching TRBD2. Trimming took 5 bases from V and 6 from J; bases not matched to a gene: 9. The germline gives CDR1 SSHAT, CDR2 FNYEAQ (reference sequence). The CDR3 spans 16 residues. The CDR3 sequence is CASSKGTSGSSSEQYF. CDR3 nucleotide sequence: TGTGCCAGCAGCAAAGGGACTAGCGGGAGTTCTAGCGAGCAGTACTTC.

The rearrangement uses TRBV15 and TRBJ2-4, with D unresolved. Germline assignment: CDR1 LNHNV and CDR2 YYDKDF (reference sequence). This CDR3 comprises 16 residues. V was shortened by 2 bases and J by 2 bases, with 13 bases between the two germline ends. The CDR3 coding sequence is TGTGCCACCAGCAGAAAAAATTACGGATCCAAAAACATTCAGTACTTC. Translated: CATSRKNYGSKNIQYF.

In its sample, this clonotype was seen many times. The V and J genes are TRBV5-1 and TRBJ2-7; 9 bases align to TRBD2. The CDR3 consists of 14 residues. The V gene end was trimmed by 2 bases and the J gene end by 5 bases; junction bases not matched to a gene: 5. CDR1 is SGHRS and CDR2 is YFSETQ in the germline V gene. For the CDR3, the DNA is TGCGCCAGCAGCTTCCTAGCGGGAACCGACGAGCAGTACTTC. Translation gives CASSFLAGTDEQYF. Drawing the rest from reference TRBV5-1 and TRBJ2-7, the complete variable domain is KAGVTQTPRYLIKTRGQQVTLSCSPISGHRSVSWYQQTPGQGLQFLFEYFSETQRNKGNFPGRFSGRQFSNSRSEMNVSTLELGDSALYLCASSFLAGTDEQYFGPGTRLTVT.

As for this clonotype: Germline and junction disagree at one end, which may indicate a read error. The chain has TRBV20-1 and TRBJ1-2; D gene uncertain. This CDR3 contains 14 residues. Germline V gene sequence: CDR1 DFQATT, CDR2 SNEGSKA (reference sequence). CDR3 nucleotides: TGCAGTGTTAGAAGTACGGGTTTTAGCGGTGGCTACACCTTC. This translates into CSVRSTGFSGGYTF.

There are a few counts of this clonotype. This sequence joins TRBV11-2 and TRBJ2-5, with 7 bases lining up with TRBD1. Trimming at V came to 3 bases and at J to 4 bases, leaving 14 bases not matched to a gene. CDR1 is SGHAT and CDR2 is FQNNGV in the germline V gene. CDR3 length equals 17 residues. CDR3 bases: TGTGCCAGCAGCTTGGATGGGAACAGGGGCGAGACAGAGACCCAGTACTTC. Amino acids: CASSLDGNRGETETQYF.

The CDR3 DNA is TGCGCCAGCAGCCTTGACACGGGGTGGGCGTACGAGCAGTACTTC. Protein sequence: CASSLDTGWAYEQYF. The chain couples TRBV5-1 to TRBJ2-7, with D possibly being TRBD2 (5 bases). Germline assignment: CDR1 SGHRS and CDR2 YFSETQ. This CDR3 contains 15 residues. V shed 4 bases and J shed 4 bases, with 18 bases lying between them.

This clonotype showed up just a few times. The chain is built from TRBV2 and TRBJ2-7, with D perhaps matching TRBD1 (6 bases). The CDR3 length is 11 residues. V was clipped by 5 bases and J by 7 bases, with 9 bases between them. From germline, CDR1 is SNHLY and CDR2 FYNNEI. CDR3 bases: TGTGCCAGCAGTCCACAGGGTGAGCAGTACTTC. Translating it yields CASSPQGEQYF.

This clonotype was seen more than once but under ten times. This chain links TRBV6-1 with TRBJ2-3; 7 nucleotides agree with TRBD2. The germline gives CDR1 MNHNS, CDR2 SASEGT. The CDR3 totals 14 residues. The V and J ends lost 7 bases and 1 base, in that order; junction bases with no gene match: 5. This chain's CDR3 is CASNLADRTDTQYF. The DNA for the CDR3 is TGTGCCAGCAACCTAGCGGACCGCACAGATACGCAGTATTTT.

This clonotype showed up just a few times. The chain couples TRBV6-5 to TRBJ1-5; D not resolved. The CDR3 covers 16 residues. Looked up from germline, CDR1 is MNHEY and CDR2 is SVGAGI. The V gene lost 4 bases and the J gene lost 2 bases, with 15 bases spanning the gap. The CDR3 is CASSSEWRDGNQPQHF. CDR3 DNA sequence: TGTGCCAGCAGTTCAGAGTGGAGGGATGGCAATCAGCCCCAGCATTTT.

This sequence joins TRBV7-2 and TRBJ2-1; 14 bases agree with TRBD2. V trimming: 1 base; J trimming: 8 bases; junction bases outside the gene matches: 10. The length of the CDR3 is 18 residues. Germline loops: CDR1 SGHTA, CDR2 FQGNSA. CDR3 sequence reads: CASSLGPGGTSGSYEQFF. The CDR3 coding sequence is TGTGCCAGCAGCTTAGGGCCAGGGGGGACTAGCGGGAGCTATGAGCAGTTCTTC.